What follows describes a single T cell receptor (beta chain). A junction end diverges from the germline sequence, so it may reflect a read error. The germline gives CDR1 SNHLY, CDR2 FYNNEI. This CDR3 contains 13 residues. The data stem from a study of CD8 T cells in Susac syndrome. A quantity of about 0.45 to 1 ug RNA underwent reverse transcription using random hexamers. The immunoSEQ assay covered 54 Vbeta and 13 Jbeta segments for CDR3. MiXCR, run by TCRdb on the immunoSEQ multiplex PCR reads, gives a single entry per CDR3 protein. Of some 150,000 distinct CDR3 sequences listed, approximately 95% are singletons. CD8+ and CD4+ blood T cells underwent TCR beta sequencing. The controls were healthy donors who were matched for age and sex. TEMRA cells were enriched by FACS, and CD4+ and CD8+ T cells were negatively isolated.

The specimen sequenced was CD4+ T cells from PBMCs. The rearrangement links TRBV2 to TRBJ2-1, with 7 nucleotides matching TRBD2. The source of this sequence is a human donor in good health. The CDR3 nucleotides are TGTGCCAGCAAGGGGCGGGAGTACACTGAGCAGTTCTTC. Protein product: CASKGREYTEQFF.